This T cell receptor (beta chain) was recovered during a study of CD4 and CD8 cells across lung adenocarcinoma regions. The patients had localized lung adenocarcinoma, a non-small cell subtype. CDR1 is MGHRA and CDR2 is YSYEKL in the germline V gene. This CDR3 region has 16 residues. TCRdb analysed the PCR reads with MiXCR anew, one entry per CDR3 protein. Of 23,000 or so distinct CDR3 sequences listed, 50% to 55% were seen once; the top ten hold less than 60%. Sequencing was done on a sample of CD8+ T cells from the center of a lung tumor. This TCR was sampled from a male donor with lung adenocarcinoma. The CD4 and CD8 labels of this study may be unreliable. The chain couples TRBV4-1 to TRBJ2-1, with D unclear. The J call could be wrong; TRBJ2-7 is a better fit for the DNA end. The CDR3, as DNA: TGCGCCAGCAGCCGAGAACCAGGCGAGGACTCCTACGAGCAGTACTTC. Translated, it gives CASSREPGEDSYEQYF.